The next 21 T cell receptor beta chains were all read from a single sample in a study of blood T cell repertoires in COVID-19. Measured with immunoSEQ multiplex PCR; TCRdb has only the in-frame clones, and not every one. The repertoire holds more than 250,000 clones, roughly 89% seen once, with around 5.8% in the top ten. Sequencing was done on a sample of PBMCs or T cells enriched from blood (not recorded which). These receptors were collected from a woman in her thirties or forties who had recovered from COVID-19.

The chain combines TRBV3-1 (or the pseudogene TRBV3-2) with TRBJ2-7, with TRBD1 identical over 7 bases. Per germline, CDR1 LGHDT and CDR2 YNNKEL (reference sequence). The trim removed 3 bases at V and 1 base at J, leaving 3 bases unmatched. The CDR3 is 14 amino acids. CDR3 coding DNA: TGTGCCAGCAGCCAGGGGGACAGATCCTACGAGCAGTACTTC. The encoded protein is CASSQGDRSYEQYF.

The chain carries TRBV7-8 and TRBJ1-1; D is possibly TRBD1 (5 bases). The V and J ends lost 1 base and 3 bases respectively, with 9 bases between them. This CDR3 region has 14 residues. Germline V gene data show CDR1 as SGHVS and CDR2 as FQNEAQ. The CDR3 reads CASSLGAGHTEAFF. Written as DNA, the CDR3 is TGTGCCAGCAGCTTAGGCGCAGGGCACACTGAAGCTTTCTTT.

CDR3: CASSLSLPSYNEQFF. Here the CDR3 DNA reads TGTGCCAGCAGCTTATCTCTTCCCTCCTACAATGAGCAGTTCTTC. The rearrangement links TRBV7-2 to TRBJ2-1; unclear D gene. The V gene lost 2 bases and the J gene lost 0 bases, with 8 bases spanning the gap. From germline, CDR1 is SGHTA and CDR2 FQGNSA. The CDR3 contains 15 residues. The full variable domain, with the rest looked up from reference TRBV7-2 and TRBJ2-1, is GAGVSQSPSNKVTEKGKDVELRCDPISGHTALYWYRQSLGQGLEFLIYFQGNSAPDKSGLPSDRFSAERTGGSVSTLTIQRTQQEDSAVYLCASSLSLPSYNEQFFGPGTRLTVL.

The sample holds one count of this clone. The chain links TRBV2 to TRBJ2-3; possible D gene TRBD2, 6 bases. Looked up from germline, CDR1 is SNHLY and CDR2 is FYNNEI. Trimming stripped 2 bases from V and 2 bases from J, with 8 bases between. The CDR3 has 14 amino acids. The CDR3 DNA reads TGTGCCAGCAGTGAAATAGCGGTCACAGATACGCAGTATTTT. Translated, it gives CASSEIAVTDTQYF.

The V call is TRBV6-7, the J call TRBJ1-3, with D unclear. TRBV6-7 is identified as an open reading frame with a role that is uncertain. The CDR3 has 15 residues. The germline V and J ends were trimmed by 4 bases and 2 bases, with 12 bases remaining between them. CDR3 loop: CASSCLGRPGNTIYF. CDR3 coding DNA: TGTGCCAGCAGTTGTCTCGGGAGGCCTGGAAACACCATATATTTT.

The table lists this clone with a few counts. This chain connects TRBV28 to TRBJ2-1; 7 bases match TRBD2. Germline V gene lookup returns CDR1 MDHEN and CDR2 SYDVKM. The CDR3 loop spans 15 amino acids. V shed 5 bases, J shed 4 bases, and the junction held 8 bases outside the gene matches. The CDR3 region is CASSLTGLQYNEQFF. The CDR3 DNA is TGTGCCAGCAGTCTTACGGGACTACAATACAATGAGCAGTTCTTC.

The chain carries TRBV27 and TRBJ1-6, with unresolved D. The CDR3 runs 14 residues. The V end was cut by 6 bases, the J end by 8 bases, with 14 bases between. CDR1 and CDR2 (germline): MNHEY, SMNVEV (reference sequence). CDR3 sequence (DNA): TGTGCCAGCAGCTTCCTCTCTTCGTATTCACCCCTCCACTTT. Protein sequence: CASSFLSSYSPLHF.

The DNA for the CDR3 is TGCGCCAGCACCACACGCCCCGGGGAGACCCAGTACTTC. Protein product: CASTTRPGETQYF. The chain has TRBV5-1 and TRBJ2-5; D uncertain. CDR3 length: 13 residues. Germline V gives CDR1 SGHRS, CDR2 YFSETQ. Trimming took off 6 bases at V and 5 bases at J, with 14 bases between the two ends.

This rearrangement joins TRBV28 to TRBJ1-2; 9 bases fit TRBD1. The CDR3 length is 15 residues. Germline lookup yields CDR1 MDHEN and CDR2 SYDVKM. With 2 bases clipped from V and 7 bases from J, the junction kept 8 bases outside the gene matches. The CDR3 loop is CASSLTGGVKFGYTF. The DNA of the CDR3 is TGTGCCAGCAGTTTAACAGGGGGCGTGAAATTTGGCTACACCTTC.

V is TRBV3-1 (or the pseudogene TRBV3-2) and J is TRBJ2-1, with TRBD2 matching over 7 bases. Germline assignment: CDR1 LGHDT and CDR2 YNNKEL (reference sequence). This CDR3 has 20 residues. The trim removed 4 bases at V and 0 bases at J, leaving 18 bases unmatched. Here the CDR3 DNA reads TGTGCCAGCAGCCCGCCGCATGGACGACTAGCCGGTACCTCCTACAATGAGCAGTTCTTC. Its protein product is CASSPPHGRLAGTSYNEQFF.

The chain combines TRBV5-1 with TRBJ2-7; no reliable D call. There are 13 residues in the CDR3. V dropped 2 bases and J dropped 6 bases, with 12 bases sitting between them. Germline-derived CDR1 and CDR2 are SGHRS and YFSETQ. CDR3 nucleotide sequence: TGCGCCAGCAGCTTAGGCCAGGCTGGCGAGCAGTACTTC. Encoded protein: CASSLGQAGEQYF.

V usage is TRBV27 and J usage is TRBJ2-4; D may be TRBD1 (5 bases). Trimming pared 5 bases from V and 0 bases from J, leaving 8 bases between. The CDR3 runs to 14 residues. Germline CDR1 MNHEY, CDR2 SMNVEV (reference sequence). The CDR3 reads CASSPRVAKNIQYF. CDR3 DNA: TGTGCCAGCAGTCCCAGGGTAGCCAAAAACATTCAGTACTTC.

The chain recombines TRBV3-1 (or the pseudogene TRBV3-2) with TRBJ1-1, with D unresolved. The CDR3 spans 13 residues. The germline V gene has CDR1 LGHDT and CDR2 YNNKEL (reference sequence). The V end was cut by 0 bases, the J end by 3 bases, with 5 bases between. CDR3 amino acids: CASSQDRDTEAFF. DNA for the CDR3: TGTGCCAGCAGCCAAGATCGGGACACTGAAGCTTTCTTT.

The sample holds one count of this clone. This sample includes further DNA sequences coding for the same CDR3. This rearrangement joins TRBV27 to TRBJ2-2; TRBD2 is a possible D gene (5 bases). Germline CDR1 and CDR2: MNHEY and SMNVEV (reference sequence). The CDR3 has 12 residues. Trimming took off 2 bases at V and 7 bases at J, with 5 bases between the two ends. CDR3 region: CASSLRGGELFF. The CDR3 region has the DNA TGTGCCAGCAGTTTACGGGGCGGGGAGCTGTTTTTT.

The chain employs TRBV2 and TRBJ2-7, with a tentative D call TRBD2 (7 bases). CDR3 length: 12 amino acids. Per germline, CDR1 SNHLY and CDR2 FYNNEI. The V gene lost 8 bases and the J gene lost 5 bases, with 13 bases spanning the gap. CDR3 bases: TGTGCCAGCGGGGGGGCCCTGGACGAGCAGTACTTC. Translation: CASGGALDEQYF.

The J gene is TRBJ1-2, the V gene TRBV28; unclear D gene. The V end was cut by 6 bases, the J end by 4 bases, with 12 bases between. CDR1 and CDR2 from the germline V gene are MDHEN and SYDVKM. The CDR3 covers 13 residues. The CDR3 here is CASRNDQVYGYTF. CDR3 DNA: TGTGCCAGCAGAAACGACCAGGTCTATGGCTACACCTTC.

The genes are TRBV30 and TRBJ1-4, with TRBD1 as a possible D gene (5 bases). The V end was cut by 2 bases, the J end by 8 bases, with 12 bases between. From germline, CDR1 is GTSNPN and CDR2 SVGIG (reference sequence). This CDR3 spans 13 amino acids. CDR3 sequence reads: CAWSSGGEEKLFF. The CDR3 nucleotides are TGTGCCTGGAGTTCGGGGGGTGAAGAAAAACTGTTTTTT.

V is TRBV9 and J is TRBJ2-7; D possibly corresponds to TRBD2 (6 bases). This CDR3 is 14 amino acids long. Between the trimmed V and J ends, which lost 9 bases and 3 bases, there was a span of 19 bases. The germline V gene has CDR1 SGDLS and CDR2 YYNGEE. The CDR3 is CAIPATSGRYEQYF. The CDR3, as DNA: TGTGCCATCCCCGCGACGAGCGGGCGCTACGAGCAGTACTTC.

The count of this clone is one. The chain links TRBV19 to TRBJ1-6, with D uncertain. With 1 base removed from V and 5 bases from J, the gap between germline ends came to 6 bases. Germline-derived CDR1 and CDR2 are LNHDA and SQIVND (reference sequence). The CDR3 contains 14 residues. DNA for the CDR3: TGTGCCAGTAGTATAGGCCAGAATAATTCACCCCTCCACTTT. This encodes CASSIGQNNSPLHF.

The chain combines TRBV24-1 with TRBJ2-1; 7 bases match TRBD2. Germline V gene sequence: CDR1 KGHDR, CDR2 SFDVKD. This CDR3 contains 14 residues. V was pared by 0 bases and J by 14 bases, with 9 bases of the junction left unmatched. The CDR3 DNA sequence: TGTGCCACCAGTGATTTGATCAACCAGCGGGATAAGTTCTTC. It encodes CATSDLINQRDKFF.

Points on this clone: The same CDR3 is also encoded by other DNA sequences in this sample. This sequence joins TRBV7-6 and TRBJ1-4; D unclear. The CDR3 loop spans 15 amino acids. From germline, CDR1 is SGHVS and CDR2 FNYEAQ. Trimming stripped 6 bases from V and 0 bases from J, with 11 bases between. The CDR3 loop is CASSSGPSTNEKLFF. CDR3 DNA: TGTGCCAGCAGTTCGGGTCCGTCAACTAATGAAAAACTGTTTTTT.